The 19 T cell receptor beta chains given below trace back to one sample, sequenced in a study of T cells in Graves' hyperthyroidism and ophthalmopathy. Template material for amplifying TCR beta CDR3 regions consisted of RNA transcripts. The HTBI set primed first-round TCR CDR3 RT-PCR. TCRdb re-called the multiplex PCR reads with MiXCR, one entry per CDR3 protein. This sample carries 250,000 or so distinct CDR3 sequences, about 16% of them seen once, and the ten largest clones take about 30%. Sequencing was done on a sample of blood. The receptors were gathered from a woman between 45 and 60 years old with Graves' hyperthyroidism that later progressed to Graves' ophthalmopathy.

This clonotype was observed at least ten times. Written as DNA, the CDR3 is TGCAGTGCTAGAGAAACAGGGGGCCGAGGGTGGTTGGAGAATTCACCCCTCCACTTT. The encoded protein is CSARETGGRGWLENSPLHF. The rearrangement joins TRBV20-1 to TRBJ1-6, with 9 bases aligning to TRBD1. The V and J ends lost 0 bases and 7 bases, in that order; junction bases with no gene match: 16. The CDR3 spans 19 residues. The germline gives CDR1 DFQATT, CDR2 SNEGSKA (reference sequence).

This clonotype was seen at least ten times. The chain combines TRBV5-1 with TRBJ2-7, with 10 bases that match TRBD2. This CDR3 contains 18 residues. The V gene end was trimmed by 4 bases and the J gene end by 3 bases; junction bases not matched to a gene: 16. CDR1 SGHRS and CDR2 YFSETQ come from the germline V gene. The CDR3 region has the DNA TGCGCCAGCAGCGCCGGGAGGGGAGAACTAGCGGGATTCTACGAGCAGTACTTC. Translating gives CASSAGRGELAGFYEQYF.

This clonotype showed up many times. This sequence joins TRBV19 and TRBJ2-3; D gene unclear. The CDR3 covers 15 residues. Trimming pared 4 bases from V and 4 bases from J, leaving 15 bases between. Germline assignment: CDR1 LNHDA and CDR2 SQIVND (reference sequence). As DNA, the CDR3 is TGTGCCAGTAGTACCGAAGGATCAGTGGCAGATACGCAGTATTTT. This sequence encodes CASSTEGSVADTQYF.

This clonotype has ten or more counts. V is TRBV5-1 and J is TRBJ2-1, with D perhaps being TRBD1 or TRBD2 (5 bases each). Trimming took off 0 bases at V and 0 bases at J, with 10 bases between the two ends. CDR3 length equals 16 residues. Germline lookup yields CDR1 SGHRS and CDR2 YFSETQ. CDR3 loop: CASSLAGRPSYNEQFF. The CDR3 coding sequence is TGCGCCAGCAGCTTGGCGGGGCGCCCCTCCTACAATGAGCAGTTCTTC.

The chain is built from TRBV7-3 and TRBJ2-5; 13 bases map to TRBD2. The V segment lost 2 bases and the J segment 4 bases; nucleotides outside the gene matches: 4. CDR3 length equals 16 residues. Germline V lookup: CDR1 SGHTA, CDR2 FQGTGA. Written as DNA, the CDR3 is TGTGCCAGCAGCTTAGGACTAGCGGGAGAGACAGAGACCCAGTACTTC. Translation gives CASSLGLAGETETQYF.

This clonotype appeared many times. This chain uses TRBV28 with TRBJ1-1; D unresolved. From germline, CDR1 is MDHEN and CDR2 SYDVKM. The CDR3 totals 15 residues. V lost 3 bases, J lost 2 bases, and 13 bases lay in between. CDR3 sequence: CASSLGTDYNTEAFF. The CDR3 coding sequence is TGTGCCAGCAGTTTGGGTACGGATTATAACACTGAAGCTTTCTTT.

Many counts were recorded for this clonotype. CDR3 bases: TGTGCCAGCAGGCTCAGGGGCGTCTCTGGTGGCTACACCTTC. Residues: CASRLRGVSGGYTF. This chain joins TRBV11-2 and TRBJ1-2; TRBD1 might be the D (6 bases). Germline-derived CDR1 and CDR2 are SGHAT and FQNNGV. Trimming removed 6 bases from V and 7 bases from J, with 18 bases in between. CDR3 length equals 14 residues.

The chain employs TRBV24-1 and TRBJ2-7; either TRBD1 or TRBD2 may supply D (5 bases each). Germline CDR1 KGHDR, CDR2 SFDVKD. This CDR3 contains 17 residues. V was clipped by 4 bases and J by 2 bases, with 20 bases between them. For the CDR3, the DNA is TGTGCCACCAGTGACAACCGAGGACAACGGGGAACCTACGAGCAGTACTTC. This translates into CATSDNRGQRGTYEQYF.

Turning to this clonotype: A much bigger clone sits one base away, suggesting this may be a read error. The CDR3 reads CSARDGQGESGNTIYF. CDR3 in DNA: TGCAGTGCTAGAGATGGACAGGGGGAATCTGGAAACACCATATATTTT. This chain uses TRBV20-1 with TRBJ1-3; TRBD1 aligns across 10 bases. The CDR3 is 16 residues long. Germline V gene lookup returns CDR1 DFQATT and CDR2 SNEGSKA (reference sequence). V lost 0 bases to trimming and J lost 1 base; unmatched junction nucleotides: 3.

This clonotype was seen ten or more times. CDR3 protein: CASSLLPESETQYF. The DNA of the CDR3 is TGTGCCAGCAGTTTATTGCCTGAATCGGAGACCCAGTACTTC. The chain uses TRBV27 and TRBJ2-5; no clear D. The length of the CDR3 is 14 residues. Between the trimmed V and J ends, which lost 1 base and 5 bases, there was a span of 11 bases. Germline values: CDR1 MNHEY, CDR2 SMNVEV (reference sequence).

This sequence joins TRBV19 and TRBJ1-1, with D uncertain. The CDR3 is made up of 13 amino acids. Germline loops: CDR1 LNHDA, CDR2 SQIVND (reference sequence). The germline V and J ends were trimmed by 3 bases and 8 bases, with 13 bases remaining between them. The CDR3 loop is CASSIELSGEAFF. The CDR3 nucleotides are TGTGCCAGTAGTATTGAACTTTCGGGGGAAGCTTTCTTT.

Ten or more counts support this clonotype. The genes are TRBV7-9 and TRBJ2-7, with TRBD2 matching over 9 bases. Germline V CDR1 and CDR2: SEHNR, FQNEAQ (reference sequence). J was trimmed by 4 bases and V by 3 bases; bases with no gene match: 4. This CDR3 has 14 amino acids. DNA of the CDR3: TGTGCCAGCAGCTTCGGACTAGCGAGTTACGAGCAGTACTTC. This translates into CASSFGLASYEQYF.

This rearrangement joins TRBV5-1 to TRBJ1-2; 8 bases match TRBD1. Germline CDR1 reads SGHRS; CDR2 reads YFSETQ. Trimming cost V 4 bases and J 4 bases; bases outside gene matches: 15. CDR3 length: 17 residues. In DNA, the CDR3 is TGCGCCAGCAGCCCCGGGACAGGCCCTTACGACTTCTATGGCTACACCTTC. Translating gives CASSPGTGPYDFYGYTF.

The sample holds a few counts of this clonotype. The rearrangement joins TRBV2 to TRBJ1-4; D gene unclear. In germline, CDR1 is SNHLY, CDR2 FYNNEI. This CDR3 is built from 14 residues. V lost 7 bases, J lost 8 bases, and 17 bases lay in between. In nucleotides, the CDR3 is TGTGCCAGCACTATTGCAGGCCGATCCGAAAAACTGTTTTTT. Amino acid sequence: CASTIAGRSEKLFF.

This clonotype has ten or more counts. CDR3 coding DNA: TGTGCCAGCAGAATAGGGCAGGGGGCGTGGAATCAGCCCCAGCATTTT. Its translation: CASRIGQGAWNQPQHF. The genes are TRBV28 and TRBJ1-5; TRBD1 matches at 8 bases. The CDR3 is 16 amino acids. Germline CDR1 is MDHEN and CDR2 is SYDVKM. Losses at the gene ends were 6 bases for V and 4 bases for J; bases not matched to a gene: 11.

The rearrangement links TRBV4-1 to TRBJ1-2; tentative D call: TRBD1 (5 bases). Per germline, CDR1 MGHRA and CDR2 YSYEKL. Trimming removed 1 base at V and 4 bases at J, with 13 bases between. The CDR3 is made up of 15 amino acids. The CDR3 spells CASSQVGTGGYGYTF. CDR3 nucleotide sequence: TGCGCCAGCAGCCAAGTGGGGACGGGCGGCTATGGCTACACCTTC.

V and J are TRBV28 and TRBJ2-3; 7 bases line up with TRBD2. After removal of 7 bases from V and 4 bases from J, the junction contained 8 bases not matched to a gene. There are 14 residues in the CDR3. The germline V gene encodes CDR1 MDHEN and CDR2 SYDVKM. For the CDR3, the DNA is TGTGCCAGCATTGGGGAGGGTAGCGCAGATACGCAGTATTTT. This encodes CASIGEGSADTQYF.

The rearrangement links TRBV7-2 to TRBJ2-2, with D perhaps matching TRBD1 or TRBD2 (6 bases each). Per the germline V gene, CDR1 is SGHTA and CDR2 is FQGNSA. The CDR3 loop spans 15 amino acids. V was cut by 2 bases and J by 6 bases, with 13 bases left in between. CDR3 nucleotides: TGTGCCAGCAGCTTAATGGGGGGCCTCCCCGGGGAGCTGTTTTTT. This codes for CASSLMGGLPGELFF.

This clonotype appeared many times. V usage is TRBV20-1 and J usage is TRBJ2-7; tentative D call: TRBD2 (6 bases). With 8 bases removed from V and 5 bases from J, the gap between germline ends came to 19 bases. This CDR3 contains 13 residues. CDR1 is DFQATT, CDR2 SNEGSKA, per germline (reference sequence). Here the CDR3 DNA reads TGCAGTACACCGAGTCGGGGGAGCAACGAGCAGTACTTC. Translating gives CSTPSRGSNEQYF.